The rows below give T cell receptor beta chains drawn from one sample of a study of T cells after yellow fever vaccination. TCRdb re-called the 5' RACE reads through MiXCR, storing one row per CDR3 protein. The sample shows 200,000 to 300,000 distinct CDR3 sequences, 6.9% of them seen only once. The sample in question was CD4+ T cells sorted from PBMCs, obtained 15 days after the yellow fever booster vaccination. The receptors derive from a man between 25 and 39 years old who received the YFV17D yellow fever vaccine. CDR3s include the opening cysteine and the closing phenylalanine or tryptophan. A D gene is named only where the DNA matches it firmly. Clone size is shown for a subset of rows, as once, few, many or a class of expanded clone.

size: -
J: TRBJ2-3
V: TRBV9
D: -
DNA: TGTGCCAGCAGCAGAGAGGGTACCACTAGCACAGATACGCAGTATTTT
CDR3: CASSREGTTSTDTQYF

size: many
J: TRBJ1-2
V: TRBV20-1
D: -
DNA: TGCAGTGCTAACCCGAACTATGGCTACACCTTC
CDR3: CSANPNYGYTF

size: many
J: TRBJ2-3
V: TRBV20-1
D: -
DNA: TGCAGTGCTACCCTATCGGGCGAGGGTACGCAGTATTTT
CDR3: CSATLSGEGTQYF

size: few
J: TRBJ2-7
V: TRBV6-5
D: -
DNA: TGTGCCAGCAGTTACTCGCCACCAGGGGTCTACGAGCAGTACTTC
CDR3: CASSYSPPGVYEQYF

size: many
J: TRBJ2-1
V: TRBV5-6
D: -
DNA: TGTGCCAGCAGCTCCGGGACGGTGGAGGTCTACAATGAGCAGTTCTTC
CDR3: CASSSGTVEVYNEQFF

size: -
J: TRBJ2-6
V: TRBV7-9
D: -
DNA: TGTGCCAGTGGGCGGACTGGGGCCAACGTCCTGACTTTC
CDR3: CASGRTGANVLTF

size: many
J: TRBJ2-1
V: TRBV24-1
D: TRBD1
DNA: TGTGCCACCAGTGACGCCGGGACAGAGATCAATGAGCAGTTCTTC
CDR3: CATSDAGTEINEQFF

size: many
J: TRBJ2-7
V: TRBV20-1
D: TRBD2
DNA: TGCAGTGCTCACCAAGCGGGACCCTCCTACGAGCAGTACTTC
CDR3: CSAHQAGPSYEQYF

size: many
J: TRBJ1-4
V: TRBV29-1
D: TRBD1
DNA: TGCAGCGTCGCGACCGGGACAGTAAATGAAAAACTGTTTTTT
CDR3: CSVATGTVNEKLFF

size: -
J: TRBJ2-1
V: TRBV5-1
D: TRBD1
DNA: TGCGCCAGCAGCTTTAGGACAGGGGGCAACGGGAATGAGCAGTTCTTC
CDR3: CASSFRTGGNGNEQFF

size: -
J: TRBJ1-1
V: TRBV4-3
D: TRBD1
DNA: TGCGCCAGCAGCCAAGGGAAGGGGACAGGGGGGAACACTGAAGCTTTCTTT
CDR3: CASSQGKGTGGNTEAFF

size: few
J: TRBJ2-4
V: TRBV12-3/TRBV12-4
D: TRBD2
DNA: TGTGCCAGCAGTCCAGCGGGACGAGAGAACATTCAGTACTTC
CDR3: CASSPAGRENIQYF

size: many
J: TRBJ2-1
V: TRBV7-9
D: -
DNA: TGTGCCAGCAGCTTAAGGTCTGGGGCAGGGGCCGGCAATGAGCAGTTCTTC
CDR3: CASSLRSGAGAGNEQFF

size: -
J: TRBJ2-5
V: TRBV29-1
D: -
DNA: TGCAGCGTTGGTCAGGGTAAAGAGACCCAGTACTTC
CDR3: CSVGQGKETQYF

size: -
J: TRBJ2-7
V: TRBV7-2
D: TRBD2
DNA: TGTGCCAGCACCCTACTAGCGGGAGGGACCTACGAGCAGTACTTC
CDR3: CASTLLAGGTYEQYF